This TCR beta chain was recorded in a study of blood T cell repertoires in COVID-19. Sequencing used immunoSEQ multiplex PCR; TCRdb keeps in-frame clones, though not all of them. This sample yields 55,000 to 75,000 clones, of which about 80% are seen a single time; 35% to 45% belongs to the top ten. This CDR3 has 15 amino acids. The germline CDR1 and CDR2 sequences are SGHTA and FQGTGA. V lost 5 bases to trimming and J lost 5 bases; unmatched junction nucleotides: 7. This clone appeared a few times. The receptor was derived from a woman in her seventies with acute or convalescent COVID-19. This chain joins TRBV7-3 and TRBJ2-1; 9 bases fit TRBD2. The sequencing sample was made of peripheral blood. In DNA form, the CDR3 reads TGTGCCAGCAGCGTTGGACTAGCGAAGAACAATGAGCAGTTCTTC. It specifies CASSVGLAKNNEQFF.